These T cell receptor beta chains were read from a single sample in a study of OX40 agonist ivuxolimab in advanced cancers. Sequenced by immunoSEQ multiplex PCR; TCRdb stores in-frame clones only, minus some. The table lists some 150,000 clones, 85% to 95% of them singletons. The sequences come from CD4+ or CD8+ T cells sorted from blood, collected in a trial of the OX40 agonist ivuxolimab. The receptors come from an adult with an advanced solid tumor such as melanoma, head and neck, liver or kidney cancer. Both conserved end residues are part of each CDR3. The D gene is left open where the match is weak. Part of the rows lack a size; the others show once, few, many or a class for expanded clones.

j_gene | d_gene | v_gene | abundance | CDR3nt | CDR3aa
TRBJ1-2 | - | TRBV30 | - | TGTGCCTGGAGTAGTGGTGCTGGCTACACCTTC | CAWSSGAGYTF
TRBJ1-2 | - | TRBV9 | - | TGTGCCAGCAGCGTAGACACGACCTTCTATGGCTACACCTTC | CASSVDTTFYGYTF
TRBJ2-7 | TRBD1 | TRBV5-4 | - | TGTGCCAGCAGCTTCATGGGACAGGGGTACGAGCAGTACTTC | CASSFMGQGYEQYF
TRBJ2-1 | - | TRBV5-1 | - | TGCGCCAGCAGCGCTTACAGGGACTCCTACAATGAGCAGTTCTTC | CASSAYRDSYNEQFF
TRBJ2-5 | - | TRBV7-2 | - | TGTGCCAGCAGCTTAGCTCTCCGCGAGACCCAGTACTTC | CASSLALRETQYF
TRBJ2-3 | - | TRBV10-2 | - | TGCGCCAGCAGTGTTAGCGGAATAACGGATACGCAGTATTTT | CASSVSGITDTQYF
TRBJ1-1 | - | TRBV2 | - | TGTGCCAGCAGTGTTTCAGGGCGGGTTGGAGCTTTCTTT | CASSVSGRVGAFF
TRBJ2-3 | - | TRBV13 | - | TGTGCCAGCAGGAGGGTGGCGCTGAGGGATACGCAGTATTTT | CASRRVALRDTQYF
TRBJ1-6 | TRBD1 | TRBV19 | - | TGTGCCAGTAGTACCTCGGGACAGATATATAATTCACCCCTCCACTTT | CASSTSGQIYNSPLHF
TRBJ2-3 | - | TRBV11-2 | - | TGTGCCAGCAGCCCCGGGTCGGCCTACTTCACAGATACGCAGTATTTT | CASSPGSAYFTDTQYF
TRBJ2-1 | TRBD2 | TRBV18 | once | TGTGCCAGCTCACCACCGATACTAGCGGGCGATGAGCAGTTCTTC | CASSPPILAGDEQFF
TRBJ2-4 | - | TRBV5-4 | - | TGTGCCAGCAGCCGAGGGAGTACGGCCAAAAACATTCAGTACTTC | CASSRGSTAKNIQYF
TRBJ2-1 | - | TRBV11-3 | - | TGTGCCAGCAGCTCATCCGTAGCGGATGAGCAGTTCTTC | CASSSSVADEQFF
TRBJ2-3 | TRBD2 | TRBV5-6 | - | TGTGCCAGCAGGGTTAGCGGGAGAGGCGGCACAGATACGCAGTATTTT | CASRVSGRGGTDTQYF
TRBJ2-7 | TRBD1 | TRBV29-1 | - | TGCAGCGTTGACCGGACAGGGGGCGACGAGCAGTACTTC | CSVDRTGGDEQYF
TRBJ1-5 | - | TRBV7-2 | - | TGTGCCAGCAGCTTTAGAGATAGCAATCAGCCCCAGCATTTT | CASSFRDSNQPQHF
TRBJ1-3 | - | TRBV28 | - | TGTGCCAGCAGTCAAGAACTTACAGGGTCCGGAAACACCATATATTTT | CASSQELTGSGNTIYF
TRBJ1-1 | - | TRBV5-6 | - | TGTGCCAGCAGCCCCGTCCAGGGGTGGGCGAACACTGAAGCTTTCTTT | CASSPVQGWANTEAFF
TRBJ1-2 | - | TRBV28 | - | TGTGCCGGACGGTCGGTACAGGGAGGTTCCTATGGCTACACCTTC | CAGRSVQGGSYGYTF
TRBJ2-5 | TRBD1 | TRBV29-1 | - | TGCAGCGCCCCCCAGGGGGCGTTGGGGGAGACCCAGTACTTC | CSAPQGALGETQYF
TRBJ2-7 | - | TRBV19 | - | TGTGCCAGTAGCGCGCCGGGGACTTACTACGAGCAGTACTTC | CASSAPGTYYEQYF
TRBJ2-3 | TRBD2 | TRBV10-1 | - | TGCGCCAGCAGTGGCGGACTAGCGGGGGGAGATACGCAGTATTTT | CASSGGLAGGDTQYF
TRBJ2-7 | - | TRBV18 | once | TGTGCCAGCTCACCAGTAGCGCTGCTCCACGAGCAGTACTTC | CASSPVALLHEQYF
TRBJ1-2 | - | TRBV15 | - | TGTGCCACCAGCAGACCGGGAATCCTCTATGGCTACACCTTC | CATSRPGILYGYTF
TRBJ1-5 | - | TRBV10-3 | - | TGTGCCATCACCCCCCAGTCCAATCAGCCCCAGCATTTT | CAITPQSNQPQHF
TRBJ2-7 | - | TRBV28 | - | TGTGCCAGCAGCCCTAGGCCTGGGCCCTACGAGCAGTACTTC | CASSPRPGPYEQYF
TRBJ2-7 | TRBD1 | TRBV7-8 | - | TGTGCCAGCAGCTTAAAGCAGGGGGGCGGGGACAGGGGCTACGAGCAGTACTTC | CASSLKQGGGDRGYEQYF
TRBJ1-2 | - | TRBV9 | - | TGTGCCAGCAGCGTAGCGGAACGGACGGCGAACTATGGCTACACCTTC | CASSVAERTANYGYTF
TRBJ2-5 | TRBD2 | TRBV5-4 | - | TGTGCCAGCAGCTCCGGGGGGGCCGGTGAGACCCAGTACTTC | CASSSGGAGETQYF
TRBJ1-2 | - | TRBV6-1 | - | TGTGCCAGCACTAAGACAATTAACTATGGCTACACCTTC | CASTKTINYGYTF
TRBJ1-1 | - | TRBV27 | - | TGTGCCAGCAGCGGACGGTCGGAAGCTTTCTTT | CASSGRSEAFF
TRBJ2-5 | TRBD1 | TRBV25-1 | - | TGTGCCAGCAGTGGGTGGACAGGGCGAGAGACCCAGTACTTC | CASSGWTGRETQYF
TRBJ2-5 | TRBD1 | TRBV7-2 | - | TGTGCCAGCAGCTCTCCGGGACAGGGGGCGCGGGAGACCCAGTACTTC | CASSSPGQGARETQYF
TRBJ2-3 | - | TRBV29-1 | - | TGCAGCGTTGAAGATCTCCCGGGGTTAAGGACAGATACGCAGTATTTT | CSVEDLPGLRTDTQYF
TRBJ1-4 | - | TRBV4-1 | - | TGCGCCAGCAGCCGGCAAGGGGGGAATGAAAAACTGTTTTTT | CASSRQGGNEKLFF
TRBJ1-5 | - | TRBV9 | - | TGTGCCAGCAGCTTTGCAGGGGCCAGAAATCAGCCCCAGCATTTT | CASSFAGARNQPQHF
TRBJ1-3 | - | TRBV10-1 | - | TGCGCCAGCAGTGAGCATGGGGTCTTCTCTGGAAACACCATATATTTT | CASSEHGVFSGNTIYF